The rows below give T cell receptor beta chains drawn from one sample of a study of cytomegalovirus exposure and HLA in healthy donors. Data came from immunoSEQ multiplex PCR; TCRdb stores just in-frame clones and leaves some out. Among some 180,000 clones, about 81% were seen once, and the ten largest hold around 1.2%. Input material: PBMCs. The receptors were gathered from a woman between 25 and 40 years old in good health and CMV-seronegative. CDR3s include the opening cysteine and the closing phenylalanine or tryptophan. D genes are given only for firm matches. For some rows the clone size is stated as once, few or many, or as a class when expanded; others skip it.

>TRBJ1-4|.|.|16|TRBV18
CASSPPLGGQNEKLFF
TGTGCCAGCTCACCACCACTTGGAGGACAGAATGAAAAACTGTTTTTT
>TRBJ2-4|TRBD2|.|18|TRBV9
CASSVGLAGGPAKNIQYF
TGTGCCAGCAGCGTAGGATTAGCGGGAGGGCCGGCCAAAAACATTCAGTACTTC
>TRBJ2-5|.|.|16|TRBV7-9
CASSLYRTPLQETQYF
TGTGCCAGCAGCCTATACAGGACCCCCCTCCAAGAGACCCAGTACTTC
>TRBJ2-3|.|.|15|TRBV9
CASSVEAGATDTQYF
TGTGCCAGCAGCGTAGAGGCAGGGGCGACAGATACGCAGTATTTT
>TRBJ2-7|.|once|16|TRBV5-1
CASSLGPETVSYEQYF
TGCGCCAGCAGCTTGGGGCCCGAGACAGTCTCCTACGAGCAGTACTTC
>TRBJ1-2|.|.|15|TRBV5-1
CASSLGDNGNYGYTF
TGCGCCAGCAGCTTGGGGGACAATGGAAACTATGGCTACACCTTC
>TRBJ2-3|TRBD2|few|15|TRBV7-2
CASSLVSGRSDTQYF
TGTGCCAGCAGCTTAGTAAGCGGGAGATCGGATACGCAGTATTTT
>TRBJ2-3|TRBD1|.|14|TRBV11-2
CASSYRQGTDTQYF
TGTGCCAGCAGCTACCGACAGGGGACGGATACGCAGTATTTT
>TRBJ1-3|TRBD1|.|15|TRBV4-1
CASSQEDRAGNTIYF
TGCGCCAGCAGCCAAGAGGACAGGGCCGGAAACACCATATATTTT
>TRBJ2-5|.|.|12|TRBV10-1
CASSDRGETQYF
TGCGCCAGCAGTGACAGGGGAGAGACCCAGTACTTC
>TRBJ1-3|TRBD1|.|15|TRBV28
CASSLPGQGGNTIYF
TGTGCCAGCAGTTTACCCGGACAGGGGGGAAACACCATATATTTT
>TRBJ2-7|.|.|16|TRBV7-8
CASSPSRGGPLNEQYF
TGTGCCAGCAGCCCCTCGAGGGGGGGGCCTTTGAACGAGCAGTACTTC
>TRBJ2-7|.|.|13|TRBV16
CASSPRRGGEQYF
TGTGCCAGCAGCCCGCGGAGAGGGGGCGAGCAGTACTTC
>TRBJ1-2|TRBD1|.|15|TRBV9
CASSARTGLDYGYTF
TGTGCCAGCAGCGCCCGGACAGGGTTGGACTATGGCTACACCTTC
>TRBJ2-3|.|.|13|TRBV11-3
CASSLGQGDTQYF
TGTGCCAGCAGCTTAGGTCAGGGGGATACGCAGTATTTT
>TRBJ1-5|.|.|14|TRBV6-1
CACMEARRNQPQHF
TGTGCCTGCATGGAGGCCAGGCGCAATCAGCCCCAGCATTTT
>TRBJ1-1|.|.|13|TRBV6-1
CASSSQGHTEAFF
TGTGCCAGCAGTTCACAGGGTCACACTGAAGCTTTCTTT
>TRBJ2-6|.|.|18|TRBV18
CASSPTGPLHSGANVLTF
TGTGCCAGCTCACCAACAGGGCCCCTGCACTCTGGGGCCAACGTCCTGACTTTC
>TRBJ2-3|.|.|16|TRBV28
CASSFSGGSRTDTQYF
TGTGCCAGCAGTTTTTCGGGGGGCTCTCGCACAGATACGCAGTATTTT
>TRBJ1-2|.|.|16|TRBV9
CASSVALGDTDYGYTF
TGTGCCAGCAGCGTAGCCCTAGGGGACACCGACTATGGCTACACCTTC
>TRBJ2-5|TRBD2|.|18|TRBV11-2
CASSAILAGGPVGETQYF
TGTGCCAGCAGCGCAATACTAGCGGGGGGGCCGGTTGGAGAGACCCAGTACTTC
>TRBJ1-1|.|.|13|TRBV18
CASSPARETEAFF
TGTGCCAGCTCACCGGCCCGGGAGACTGAAGCTTTCTTT